The clone carrying this TCR beta chain was observed a few times. This specimen comes from a study of T-cell reconstitution after alpha-beta-depleted transplantation in children. Unique molecular identifiers were built into the TCRbeta library. TCRdb called the PCR reads again in MiXCR, with one record for every CDR3 protein. The sample shows some 530,000 distinct CDR3 sequences, around 12% of them seen only once. CDR1 is KGHDR, CDR2 SFDVKD, per germline. V lost 1 base to trimming and J lost 2 bases, with 13 bases between them. The CDR3 spans 16 residues. The J gene is TRBJ1-2, the V gene TRBV24-1; D remains ambiguous. The starting material was PBMCs from the stem cell graft donor, obtained from the stem cell graft. The TCR comes from a human donor who donated a stem cell graft to a child with combined immunodeficiency. CDR3 sequence: CATSDFRSGTNYGYTF. CDR3 DNA sequence: TGTGCCACCAGTGATTTCCGGAGTGGAACCAACTATGGCTACACCTTC.